The rows below give T cell receptor beta chains drawn from one sample of a study of regulatory T cells in long-lasting Graves disease. TCRdb independently ran MiXCR on the multiplex PCR reads; one entry per CDR3 protein. The table lists some 500,000 distinct CDR3 sequences, roughly 12% of them singletons. These data were also filed under a second study, of T cells in Graves' hyperthyroidism and ophthalmopathy.

The sample here was peripheral blood mononuclear cells (PBMCs), taken at new diagnosis, from a patient treated with antithyroid drugs. These receptor sequences come from a man aged 25-45 years with Graves disease. The CDR3 runs from the conserved cysteine through the conserved F or W. A D gene is named only where the DNA matches it firmly. Not every row has a clone size; where given, it reads once, few, many or a size class.

NA	TRBV27	many	TRBJ2-7	TGTGCCAGCAGTTCCCAAGGCGCGGCCCCCCCCCACGAGCAGTACTTC	CASSSQGAAPPHEQYF
NA	TRBV3-1	few	TRBJ2-2	TGTGCCAGCAGCCCAGATGGTCAGGGAGTTTTCACCGGGGAGCTGTTTTTT	CASSPDGQGVFTGELFF
NA	TRBV28	many	TRBJ2-5	TGTGCCAGTAGTTGGAACCACCAAGAGACCCAGTACTTC	CASSWNHQETQYF
TRBD2	TRBV11-1	few	TRBJ2-7	TGTGCCAGCAGCTTACTAGCGGGAGTGTCCTACGAGCAGCACTTC	CASSLLAGVSYEQHF
TRBD2	TRBV20-1	NA	TRBJ2-1	TGCAGTGCTAGAGATATTAATATTGAGGGGCGGGAGCGGGTTGAGCAGTTCTTC	CSARDINIEGRERVEQFF
NA	TRBV30	once	TRBJ1-1	TGTGCCTGGAGTGTTTTTCTAAGACAAAGCAACACTGAAGCTTTCTTT	CAWSVFLRQSNTEAFF
NA	TRBV7-2	many	TRBJ2-5	TGTGCCAGCAGCTTAACTGGGTTCGCGGAGACCCAGTACTTC	CASSLTGFAETQYF
NA	TRBV19	NA	TRBJ1-1	TGTGCCAGTCAGGGGAAGGCTGAAGCTTTCTTT	CASQGKAEAFF
NA	TRBV12-3/TRBV12-4	many	TRBJ2-4	TGTGCCAGCATCCTCCAAGGGGAAAACATTCAGTACTTC	CASILQGENIQYF
TRBD1	TRBV20-1	NA	TRBJ1-1	TGCAGTGCTAGAGATTCGGGCAGGGGGCACACTGAAGCTTTCTTT	CSARDSGRGHTEAFF
NA	TRBV12-3/TRBV12-4	many	TRBJ1-5	TGTGCCAGCAGTTTGCGAGGATTTAGCAATCAGCCCCAGCATTTT	CASSLRGFSNQPQHF
TRBD1	TRBV18	NA	TRBJ2-7	TGTGCCAGCTCAGCACCCGGGACAGGGGAACCCTACGAGCAGTACTTC	CASSAPGTGEPYEQYF
TRBD2	TRBV12-3/TRBV12-4	NA	TRBJ2-2	TGTGCCAGCATCTTGAGGACTAGGCGGAGAACCGGGGAGCTGTTTTTT	CASILRTRRRTGELFF
NA	TRBV3-1	NA	TRBJ1-3	TGTGCCAGCAGCCAAGATTCAGGGACGGCAAACACCATATATTTT	CASSQDSGTANTIYF
TRBD2	TRBV6-2/TRBV6-3	few	TRBJ2-4	TGTGCCAGCAGTTACTCGAGCGGGGGAGACAAAAACATTCAGTACTTC	CASSYSSGGDKNIQYF
NA	TRBV28	many	TRBJ1-2	TGTGCCAGCAGTTCAGGAGACAGCGTCTATGGCTACACCTTC	CASSSGDSVYGYTF
NA	TRBV11-2	many	TRBJ2-3	TGTGCCAGCAGCAAAGAAGGGACCGTCACAGATACGCAGTATTTT	CASSKEGTVTDTQYF
NA	TRBV11-2	NA	TRBJ2-3	TGTGCCAGCAGCCAATCCCTAGCAGATACGCAGTATTTT	CASSQSLADTQYF
NA	TRBV20-1	few	TRBJ1-5	TGCAGTGCTAGAGGAGGGGAAGGCTATAGCAATCAGCCCCAGCATTTT	CSARGGEGYSNQPQHF
NA	TRBV7-8	many	TRBJ2-5	TGTGCCAGCAGACCTGGACAGAAAGAGACCCAGTACTTC	CASRPGQKETQYF
NA	TRBV20-1	many	TRBJ2-7	TGCAGTGCTAGAGCGGGCGAGAGCTCCTACGAGCAGTACTTC	CSARAGESSYEQYF
TRBD2	TRBV7-6	many	TRBJ2-5	TGTGCCAGCAGCCCTCGACTAGCGGGAACCTTAGAGACCCAGTACTTC	CASSPRLAGTLETQYF
TRBD2	TRBV24-1	NA	TRBJ2-4	TGTGCCACCTCATCCTCTAGCGGGACGGGCAAAAACATTCAGTACTTC	CATSSSSGTGKNIQYF
NA	TRBV7-9	many	TRBJ2-3	TGTGCCAGCTCCCGTTCGGAGGGCCCCGGGGATTTT	CASSRSEGPGDF
NA	TRBV4-1	few	TRBJ1-2	TGCGCCAGCAGCCAAGATCACGGTTTGGGCTATGGCTACACCTTC	CASSQDHGLGYGYTF
NA	TRBV9	few	TRBJ2-5	TGTGCCAGCAGCGTTTCACCTTCCCAAGAGACCCAGTACTTC	CASSVSPSQETQYF
TRBD2	TRBV7-2	many	TRBJ2-2	TGTGCCATCGGGGCGGGGGGGATCCCGGAGCTGTTTTTT	CAIGAGGIPELFF
TRBD2	TRBV9	few	TRBJ2-3	TGTGCCAGCAGCTCCAAGCGGGAGCCCACAGATACGCAGTATTTT	CASSSKREPTDTQYF
TRBD2	TRBV4-1	few	TRBJ2-7	TGCGCCAGCAGCCTCAATACGGGAGGCCCCACCTACGAGCAGTACTTC	CASSLNTGGPTYEQYF
TRBD2	TRBV5-4	NA	TRBJ2-1	TGTGCCAGCAGCAGAGAAGGGAGGGGCCACAATGAGCAGTTCTTC	CASSREGRGHNEQFF
TRBD1	TRBV19	few	TRBJ2-7	TGTGCCACTAACCGGGACAGGGGTTCCGAGCAGTACTTC	CATNRDRGSEQYF
NA	TRBV7-9	NA	TRBJ2-7	TGTGCCAGCGGCCCCGTCACCGAGCCCTACGAGCAGTACTTC	CASGPVTEPYEQYF
TRBD2	TRBV11-2	NA	TRBJ2-4	TGTGCCAGCAGCCCTGGGGGGCTAGCGGGATCAAAAAACATTCAGTACTTC	CASSPGGLAGSKNIQYF
TRBD1	TRBV19	NA	TRBJ1-5	TGTGCCAGTAGTCTTACAGGGGGCGCGGATAGCAATCAGCCCCAGCATTTT	CASSLTGGADSNQPQHF
NA	TRBV11-2	NA	TRBJ1-3	TGTGCCAGCAGCTTAGAACCGGGGGCTGGCACCATATATTTT	CASSLEPGAGTIYF
NA	TRBV24-1	NA	TRBJ2-5	TGTGCCACCGGGTCCGAAAAGACCCAGTACTTC	CATGSEKTQYF
NA	TRBV20-1	many	TRBJ2-3	TGCAGTGGTCAGAGTTCTTTCGATATGGTTACGCAGTATTTT	CSGQSSFDMVTQYF
NA	TRBV9	few	TRBJ1-1	TGTGCCAGCAAGGGAGAATTAATGAACACTGAAGCTTTCTTT	CASKGELMNTEAFF
TRBD1	TRBV29-1	few	TRBJ2-7	TGCAGCGTTGAAGGGACAGGGGGAATCTACGAGCAGTACTTC	CSVEGTGGIYEQYF
TRBD1	TRBV20-1	many	TRBJ1-1	TGCAGTGCTAGAGGCGGGGCAGGGGGTATTGAAGCTTTCTTT	CSARGGAGGIEAFF
TRBD2	TRBV20-1	NA	TRBJ2-1	TGCAGTGCCCGAGGACTAGCGGGCCACAGCTCCTACAATGAGCAGTTCTTC	CSARGLAGHSSYNEQFF
TRBD2	TRBV5-1	NA	TRBJ2-1	TGCGCCAGCAGCTCAACCCCGGGACTAGCGGGGGTAGTCTACAATGAGCAGTTCTTC	CASSSTPGLAGVVYNEQFF
TRBD2	TRBV10-1	once	TRBJ2-1	TGCGCCAGCAGTGGGGGCACTAGCGGAACCTACAATGAGCAGTTCTTC	CASSGGTSGTYNEQFF
NA	TRBV12-3/TRBV12-4	many	TRBJ2-2	TGTGCCAGCAGTTTAGTACTAGCTGTCGGGGAGCTGTTTTTT	CASSLVLAVGELFF
NA	TRBV20-1	NA	TRBJ2-3	TGCAGTGCTAGAAGAAGGACCTTAGCCTTCACAGATACGCAGTATTTT	CSARRRTLAFTDTQYF
NA	TRBV12-5	NA	TRBJ1-5	TGTGCTAGTGGTTTATTTCACGGCAATCAGCCCCAGCATTTT	CASGLFHGNQPQHF
NA	TRBV2	few	TRBJ2-7	TGTGCCAGCAGCCTAAGGATGGGACCCTCCTACGAGCAGTACTTC	CASSLRMGPSYEQYF
TRBD2	TRBV20-1	once	TRBJ2-1	TGCAGTGCTAGACCATTAACGGGACTAGCGGGAGTAGTATCCTACAATGAGCAGTTCTTC	CSARPLTGLAGVVSYNEQFF
NA	TRBV12-3/TRBV12-4	many	TRBJ1-1	TGTGCCAGCAGCCTCGGGAGGCGCCACACTGAAGCTTTCTTT	CASSLGRRHTEAFF
TRBD1	TRBV15	many	TRBJ1-2	TGTGCCACCAGCAGAGTACAGGGGTGGTCTGCTGGCTACACCTTC	CATSRVQGWSAGYTF
TRBD1	TRBV7-9	many	TRBJ2-1	TGTGCCAGCTGGGACAGGGGGCTCGATGAGCAGTTCTTC	CASWDRGLDEQFF
NA	TRBV20-1	few	TRBJ2-7	TGCAGTGCTAGGGGGCGGAGAGGCCCCTACGAGCAGTACTTC	CSARGRRGPYEQYF
NA	TRBV11-2	many	TRBJ2-3	TGTGCCAGCACCCCTAGGGCCGCGACAGATACGCAGTATTTT	CASTPRAATDTQYF
NA	TRBV6-1	many	TRBJ2-3	TGTGCCAGCCGCATCGCATTAGGGACAGATACGCAGTATTTT	CASRIALGTDTQYF